The subject of this entry is one TCR beta chain. Trimming shortened V by 8 bases and J by 2 bases, and 12 bases separated the two germline ends. Germline assignment: CDR1 SNHLY and CDR2 FYNNEI. The CDR3 consists of 13 residues. There were TCR beta CDR3 regions amplified from RNA transcripts. Initially, a first-round RT-PCR of the TCR CDR3 employed the HTBI primer set. TCRdb re-called the multiplex PCR reads through MiXCR, storing one row per CDR3 protein. The sample holds about 600,000 distinct CDR3 sequences, approximately 16% seen once. The data derive from a study of T cells in Graves' hyperthyroidism and ophthalmopathy.

The TCR sequence derives from a woman in her forties with Graves' ophthalmopathy. The sequenced material came from blood. The genes are TRBV2 and TRBJ1-2, with D perhaps matching TRBD1 (5 bases). CDR3 bases: TGTGCCAGCCCAAAGACAGCGAACTATGGCTACACCTTC. It encodes CASPKTANYGYTF.